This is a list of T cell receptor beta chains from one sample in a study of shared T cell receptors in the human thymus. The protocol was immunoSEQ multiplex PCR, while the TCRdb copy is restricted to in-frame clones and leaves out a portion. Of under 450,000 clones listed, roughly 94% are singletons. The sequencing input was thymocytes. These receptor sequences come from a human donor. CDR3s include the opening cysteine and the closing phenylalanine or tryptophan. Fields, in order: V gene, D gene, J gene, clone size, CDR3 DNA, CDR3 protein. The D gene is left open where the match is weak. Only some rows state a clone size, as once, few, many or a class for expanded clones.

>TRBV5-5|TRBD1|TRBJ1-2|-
TGTGCCAGCAGCCCGGACAGGGCCTATGGCTACACCTTC
CASSPDRAYGYTF
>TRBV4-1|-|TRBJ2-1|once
TGCGCCAGCAGCCAAGATCGGGCGGGGAGCTCCTACAATGAGCAGTTCTTC
CASSQDRAGSSYNEQFF
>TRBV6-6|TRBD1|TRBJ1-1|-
TGTGCCAGCAGTTTAACCGGGACAGAGAAGAACACTGAAGCTTTCTTT
CASSLTGTEKNTEAFF
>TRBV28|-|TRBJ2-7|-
TGTGCCAGCAGAGGGGGTGGGTCCTACGAGCAGTACTTC
CASRGGGSYEQYF
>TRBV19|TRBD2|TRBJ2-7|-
TGTGCCAGTAGCAATAGCGGGCGAACCCTCTACGAGCAGTACTTC
CASSNSGRTLYEQYF
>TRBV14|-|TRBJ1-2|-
TGTGCCAGCAGCCAAGAAGGGAGGCCTTGGGGCTACACCTTC
CASSQEGRPWGYTF
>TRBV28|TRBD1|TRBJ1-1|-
TGTGCCAGCAGTCCCATACAGGGGCGGGACACTGAAGCTTTCTTT
CASSPIQGRDTEAFF
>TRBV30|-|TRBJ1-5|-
TGTGCCTGGAGTGAGTGTGGGCAGGGAGGCAATCAGCCCCAGCATTTT
CAWSECGQGGNQPQHF
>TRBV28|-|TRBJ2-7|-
TGTGCCAGCAGTTTGGTTCCATCCTACGAGCAGTACTTC
CASSLVPSYEQYF
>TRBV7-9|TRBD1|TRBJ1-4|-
TGTGCCAGCAGCTTAGTAGTCGCCAGGGACAGGTCAGACGAAAAACTGTTTTTT
CASSLVVARDRSDEKLFF
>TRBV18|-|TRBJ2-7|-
TGTGCCAGCTCACCTTCGGGACCCCCTTCCTACGAGCAGTACTTC
CASSPSGPPSYEQYF
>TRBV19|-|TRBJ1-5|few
TGTGCCAGTAGTCCGCCGGTACGGTGTCAGCCCCAGCATTTT
CASSPPVRCQPQHF
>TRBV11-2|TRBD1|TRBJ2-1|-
TGTGCCAGCAGCTTGAGGACAGGGAGGCGTTCCTACAATGAGCAGTTCTTC
CASSLRTGRRSYNEQFF
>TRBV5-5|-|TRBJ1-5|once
TGTGCCAGCAGCTTGGAGGCGAATCAGCCCCAGCATTTT
CASSLEANQPQHF
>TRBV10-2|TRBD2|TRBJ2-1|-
TGCGCCAGCAGTGAGGCGCTTCTGGGACTAGATCTCTTTGGCTCCTACAATGAGCAGTTCTTC
CASSEALLGLDLFGSYNEQFF
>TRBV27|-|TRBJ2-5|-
TGTGCCAGCAGTTTAATAGGATCCGGAGAGACCCAGTACTTC
CASSLIGSGETQYF
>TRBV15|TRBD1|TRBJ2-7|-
TGTGCCACCAGCAGAGAAGCTCCGGGACAGGGCTACGAGCAGTACTTC
CATSREAPGQGYEQYF
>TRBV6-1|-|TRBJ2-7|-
TGTGCCAGCCGGGGTCCGGAGCAGTACTTC
CASRGPEQYF
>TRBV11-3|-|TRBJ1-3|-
TGTGCCAGCAGCTTAGACGGGAATGGAAACACCATATATTTT
CASSLDGNGNTIYF
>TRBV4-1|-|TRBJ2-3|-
TGCGCCAGCAGCCAAGAAAATATGGTAGCGGTCCGTATCTGCCCCACAGATACGCAGTATTTT
CASSQENMVAVRICPTDTQYF
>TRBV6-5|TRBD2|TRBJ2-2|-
TGTGCCAGCAGAGTGACCGGGGGAGGGACCGGGGAGCTGTTTTTT
CASRVTGGGTGELFF
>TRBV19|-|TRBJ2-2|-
TGTGCCAGTAGTACAATTAGGGGGAGCACCGGGGAGCTGTTTTTT
CASSTIRGSTGELFF
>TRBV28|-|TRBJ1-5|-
TGTGCCAGCAGTTTCGGCAGAAATAGCAATCAGCCCCAGCATTTT
CASSFGRNSNQPQHF
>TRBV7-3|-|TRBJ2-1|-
TGTGCCAGCAGCTGCGGATCGGATGAGCAGTTCTTC
CASSCGSDEQFF
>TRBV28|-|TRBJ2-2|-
TGTGCCAGCAATAGGCCCGAAGGGGACACCGGGGAGCTGTTTTTT
CASNRPEGDTGELFF
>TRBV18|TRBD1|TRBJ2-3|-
TGTGCCAGCTCCCCCGGGACAGGGGGTAGGGACACAGATACGCAGTATTTT
CASSPGTGGRDTDTQYF
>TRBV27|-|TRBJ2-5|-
TGTGCCAGCAGTTCTAGACCGGAAGAGACCCAGTACTTC
CASSSRPEETQYF
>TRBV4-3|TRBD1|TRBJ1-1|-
TGCGCCAGCAGCCAAGATTCCAGGGGGGTCACTGAAGCTTTCTTT
CASSQDSRGVTEAFF
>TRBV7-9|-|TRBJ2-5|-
TGTGCCAGCAGCTCCAGGGCGTACCAAGAGACCCAGTACTTC
CASSSRAYQETQYF
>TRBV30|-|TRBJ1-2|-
TGTGCCTGGACAGGGACAAACGGCTACACCTTC
CAWTGTNGYTF
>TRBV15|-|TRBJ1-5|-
TGTGCCACCAGCAGAGACCGGAATGGCAATCAGCCCCAGCATTTT
CATSRDRNGNQPQHF
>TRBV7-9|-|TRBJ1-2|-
TGTGCCAGCAGCTGGGGAAGGGGAGCTAACTATGGCTACACCTTC
CASSWGRGANYGYTF
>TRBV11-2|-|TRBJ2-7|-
TGTGCCAGCAGCTTCCGGGACCGAGCCTACGAGCAGTACTTC
CASSFRDRAYEQYF
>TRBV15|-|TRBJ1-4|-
TGTGCCACCAGCAGATTCACGGGGGGAGATGAAAAACTGTTTTTT
CATSRFTGGDEKLFF
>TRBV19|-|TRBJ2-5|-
TGTGCCAGTAGTATAACCCGTAGAGAGACCCAGTACTTC
CASSITRRETQYF
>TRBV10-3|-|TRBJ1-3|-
TGTGCCATCAGTACAGGGTTGTCTGGAAACACCATATATTTT
CAISTGLSGNTIYF
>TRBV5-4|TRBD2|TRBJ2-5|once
TGTGCCAGCAGCTTGGCGGGGGGGACTAGCGGGAGAAAGACCCAGTACTTC
CASSLAGGTSGRKTQYF
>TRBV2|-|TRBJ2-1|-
TGTGCCAGCAGTGAAGGTCACAGGGTAGAAACCTCCTACAATGAGCAGTTCTTC
CASSEGHRVETSYNEQFF
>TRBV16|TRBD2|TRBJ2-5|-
TGTGCCAGCAGCTTCGAGCGGGGGCCACAAGAGACCCAGTACTTC
CASSFERGPQETQYF
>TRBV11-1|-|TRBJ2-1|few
TGTGCCAGCAGCTCCGTCTGGTGGGAGTCCCACAATGAGCAGTTCTTC
CASSSVWWESHNEQFF
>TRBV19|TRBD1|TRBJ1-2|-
TGTGCCAGTAGTATCCCACGAGGGGGCGACCCCCGCGCACCCGCCCGAAGCTATGGCTACACCTTC
CASSIPRGGDPRAPARSYGYTF
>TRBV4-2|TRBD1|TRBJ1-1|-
TGTGCCAGCAGCCAAGATCTGGGCACAGGGGCAGAGTTCTTCGGAGCTTTCTTT
CASSQDLGTGAEFFGAFF
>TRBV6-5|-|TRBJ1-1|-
TGTGCCAGCAGTCCCCGAGAGCCCAGGGTTGAAGCTTTCTTT
CASSPREPRVEAFF
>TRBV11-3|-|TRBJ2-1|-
TGTGCCAGCAGCTTAGATAAACGGGATAATGAGCAGTTCTTC
CASSLDKRDNEQFF
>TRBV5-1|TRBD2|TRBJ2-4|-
TGCGCCAGCAAGCTGGGAGCGGGAGAGGACATTCAGTACTTC
CASKLGAGEDIQYF
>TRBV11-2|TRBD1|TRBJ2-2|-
TGTGCCAGCAGCTTAGGGAAGACAGGGGCGAACACCGGGGAGCTGTTTTTT
CASSLGKTGANTGELFF
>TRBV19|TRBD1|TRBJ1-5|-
TGTGCCAGTACCCCGGGACAGGGGTTTCGAGGGGTTAATCAGCCCCAGCATTTT
CASTPGQGFRGVNQPQHF
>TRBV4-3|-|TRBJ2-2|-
TGCGCCAGCAGCCCCCGAGGGCTCACCGGGGAGCTGTTTTTT
CASSPRGLTGELFF
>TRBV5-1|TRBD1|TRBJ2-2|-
TGCGCCAGCAGCAAGGACAGGATAAAACTTTCGAACACCGGGGAGCTGTTTTTT
CASSKDRIKLSNTGELFF
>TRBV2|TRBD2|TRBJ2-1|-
TGTGCCAGCAGTGAAGTTGCCAGCGGGAGGAATAATGAGCAGTTCTTC
CASSEVASGRNNEQFF
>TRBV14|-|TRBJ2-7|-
TGTGCCAGCAGCCAAGACGGGCGCGAGCAGTACTTC
CASSQDGREQYF
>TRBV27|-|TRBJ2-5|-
TGTGCCAGCAGTTTCAGGACTGAAGAGACCCAGTACTTC
CASSFRTEETQYF
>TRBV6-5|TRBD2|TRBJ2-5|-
TGTGCCAGCAGTTTCCGCGGGGGGCCCCAAGAGACCCAGTACTTC
CASSFRGGPQETQYF
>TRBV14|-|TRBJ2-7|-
TGTGCCAGCAGCCAAGAAGTTAGACGGGAAACGGGCGGCGGGGTAGGCTACGAGCAGTACTTC
CASSQEVRRETGGGVGYEQYF
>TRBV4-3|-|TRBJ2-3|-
TGCGCCAGCAGCCGGCAAAACAGCACGAATACGCAGTATTTT
CASSRQNSTNTQYF
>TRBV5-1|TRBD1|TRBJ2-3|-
TGCGCCAGCAGCACCCGGGACAGGGGGGGGAATACGCAGTATTTT
CASSTRDRGGNTQYF
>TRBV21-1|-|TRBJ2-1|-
TGTGCCAGCAGCACCGGACTAGCGGGACCACGCAGCTCCTACAATGAGCAGTTCTTC
CASSTGLAGPRSSYNEQFF
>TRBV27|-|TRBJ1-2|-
TGTGCCAGCAGTTCTCCTGGGGGCTCCCGGGGCTACACCTTC
CASSSPGGSRGYTF